This T cell receptor (beta chain) comes out of a study of Graves' ophthalmopathy and Graves' hyperthyroidism. The wider study: Prior to any treatment, peripheral blood was collected at the time of initial diagnosis.

Trimming cost V 4 bases and J 8 bases, with 17 bases left between them. Germline V lookup: CDR1 MNHEY, CDR2 SMNVEV (reference sequence). The CDR3 is made up of 14 amino acids. As to this clonotype: The antigen is undetermined.

Points from the study as a whole: Forecasting of ophthalmopathy progression by the model achieved around 71% sensitivity and roughly 75% specificity.

Moderate-to-severe activity, with CAS ≥3, NOSPECS ≥4 and duration under 3 months, characterized the donors with ophthalmopathy. PBMCs were isolated by Ficoll-Paque density gradient centrifugation, using roughly 10 ml of fresh peripheral blood as the starting material. Beta-chain TCR CDR3 regions were amplified from RNA transcripts. In the first round, RT-PCR was carried out with HTBI primers, and a multiplex PCR formed the second round. MiXCR, run by TCRdb on the multiplex PCR reads, gives a single entry per CDR3 protein. The table records some 150,000 distinct CDR3 sequences, 35% to 45% of them present only once.

The V and J genes are TRBV27 and TRBJ1-2; D remains unclear. The receptor's source is a man between 25 and 39 years old with Graves' ophthalmopathy. Sequencing was carried out using peripheral blood. CDR3 sequence reads: CASSSNSGLGGYTF. The CDR3 DNA reads as TGTGCCAGCAGTTCAAACAGTGGTCTAGGAGGCTACACCTTC.